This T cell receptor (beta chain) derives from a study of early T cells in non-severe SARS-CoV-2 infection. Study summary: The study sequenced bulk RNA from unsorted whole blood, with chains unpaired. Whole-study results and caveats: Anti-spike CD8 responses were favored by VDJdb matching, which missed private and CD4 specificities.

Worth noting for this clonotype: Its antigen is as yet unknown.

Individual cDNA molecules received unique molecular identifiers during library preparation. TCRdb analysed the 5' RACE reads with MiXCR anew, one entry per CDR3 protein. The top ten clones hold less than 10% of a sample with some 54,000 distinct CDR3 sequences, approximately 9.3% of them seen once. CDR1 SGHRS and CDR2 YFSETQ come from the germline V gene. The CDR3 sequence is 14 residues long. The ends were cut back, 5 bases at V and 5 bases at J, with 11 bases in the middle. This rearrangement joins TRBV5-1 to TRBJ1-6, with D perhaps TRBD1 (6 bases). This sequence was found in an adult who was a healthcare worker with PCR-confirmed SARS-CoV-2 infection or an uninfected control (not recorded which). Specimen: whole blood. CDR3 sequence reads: CASSFHRDNSPLHF. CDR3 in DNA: TGCGCCAGCAGTTTTCACAGGGATAATTCACCCCTCCACTTT.